A single sample gave rise to the 31 T cell receptor beta chains below, sequenced in a study of blood T cell repertoires in COVID-19. TCRdb keeps only in-frame clones here, not all; method: immunoSEQ multiplex PCR. Of hundreds of thousands of clones listed, about 80% are singletons. The source material was peripheral blood. All receptors come from a woman in her thirties or forties with active or convalescent COVID-19.

This clone was picked up one time. The CDR3 here is CATLGGQGDYGYTF. The CDR3 nucleotides are TGTGCCACCCTAGGGGGCCAGGGGGACTATGGCTACACCTTC. The gene calls are TRBV10-3 and TRBJ1-2; TRBD1 matches 7 bases. The CDR3 runs to 14 residues. V lost 10 bases, J lost 3 bases, and 11 bases stayed unmatched. CDR1 ENHRY and CDR2 SYGVKD come from the germline V gene.

In its sample, this clone was seen a few times. V and J are TRBV18 and TRBJ1-2; maybe TRBD1 (5 bases). The V end was cut by 6 bases, the J end by 2 bases, with 16 bases between. Germline V gene data show CDR1 as KGHSH and CDR2 as LQKENI. The CDR3 has 15 amino acids. The chain's CDR3 is CASSALREGNYGYTF. In DNA form, the CDR3 reads TGTGCCAGCTCGGCCTTGAGGGAGGGGAACTATGGCTACACCTTC.

J is TRBJ1-3 and V is TRBV4-2, with 8 bases lining up with TRBD1. Germline values: CDR1 LGHNA, CDR2 YNFKEQ. There are 15 residues in the CDR3. V lost 0 bases to trimming and J lost 4 bases; unmatched junction nucleotides: 2. The CDR3 sequence is CASSQEDRAGNTIYF. CDR3 DNA: TGTGCCAGCAGCCAAGAGGACAGGGCCGGAAACACCATATATTTT.

The chain couples TRBV5-1 to TRBJ2-7; maybe TRBD1 (6 bases). Germline-derived CDR1 and CDR2 are SGHRS and YFSETQ. CDR3 length: 13 residues. V shed 0 bases and J shed 5 bases, with 9 bases lying between them. The CDR3 here is CASSLGTADEQYF. The CDR3 bases are TGCGCCAGCAGCTTGGGGACAGCGGACGAGCAGTACTTC.

The chain links TRBV30 to TRBJ1-2, with 7 bases fitting TRBD1. The V segment lost 4 bases and the J segment 6 bases; nucleotides outside the gene matches: 8. Germline assignment: CDR1 GTSNPN and CDR2 SVGIG (reference sequence). The CDR3 spans 13 residues. The DNA for the CDR3 is TGTGCCTGGAACGCCGGGACAGCGGATGGCTACACCTTC. Translation: CAWNAGTADGYTF. Complete variable domain (other parts from reference TRBV30 and TRBJ1-2): SQTIHQWPATLVQPVGSPLSLECTVEGTSNPNLYWYRQAAGRGLQLLFYSVGIGQISSEVPQNLSASRPQDRQFILSSKKLLLSDSGFYLCAWNAGTADGYTFGSGTRLTVV.

V is TRBV5-1 and J is TRBJ2-1; 11 bases are a match to TRBD2. Trimming at V came to 0 bases and at J to 9 bases, leaving 8 bases not matched to a gene. CDR1 is SGHRS, CDR2 YFSETQ, per germline. This CDR3 has 16 residues. The CDR3 loop is CASSLAGTSGLGEQFF. CDR3 nucleotide sequence: TGCGCCAGCAGCTTGGCGGGGACTAGCGGTTTGGGTGAGCAGTTCTTC.

This sequence joins TRBV25-1 and TRBJ2-3; TRBD2 agrees at 9 bases. This CDR3 has 16 residues. J was trimmed by 4 bases and V by 3 bases; bases with no gene match: 8. Germline V gene sequence: CDR1 MGHDK, CDR2 SYGVNS. The CDR3 sequence: CASSDPRGRASDTQYF. The DNA of the CDR3 is TGTGCCAGCAGTGATCCCCGCGGGAGGGCCTCAGATACGCAGTATTTT.

This sequence joins TRBV13 and TRBJ2-1; possible D gene TRBD2, 5 bases. Germline V gene data show CDR1 as PRHDT and CDR2 as FYEKMQ (reference sequence). This CDR3 is 14 amino acids long. Trimming stripped 7 bases from V and 6 bases from J, with 16 bases between. CDR3 sequence (DNA): TGTGCCAGCACCGACTGGCGGGCGGGCAATGAGCAGTTCTTC. Translated: CASTDWRAGNEQFF.

The V call is TRBV5-4, the J call TRBJ1-3; the D gene is possibly TRBD1 (6 bases). CDR1 and CDR2 from the germline V gene are SGHNT and YYREEE (reference sequence). V gave up 4 bases and J gave up 0 bases, with 20 bases separating them. CDR3 length equals 18 residues. The CDR3 DNA reads TGTGCCAGCAGCCTGTCGTTAGGGGGGGGCCCCTCTGGAAACACCATATATTTT. Protein sequence: CASSLSLGGGPSGNTIYF.

CDR3 loop: CATSDLQGDRGSGNTIYF. CDR3 nucleotides: TGTGCCACCAGTGATTTGCAGGGGGACAGGGGCTCTGGAAACACCATATATTTT. V usage is TRBV24-1 and J usage is TRBJ1-3; 10 bases map to TRBD1. Germline values: CDR1 KGHDR, CDR2 SFDVKD. Trimming cost V 0 bases and J 0 bases; bases outside gene matches: 4. The CDR3 has 18 amino acids.

The chain links TRBV5-6 to TRBJ1-1; 7 bases fit TRBD1. Germline V gene lookup returns CDR1 SGHDT and CDR2 YYEEEE. The CDR3 runs 14 residues. The V and J ends lost 1 base and 5 bases, in that order; junction bases with no gene match: 5. CDR3 DNA: TGTGCCAGCAGCTTGAAGGGGGCGAGGACTGAAGCTTTCTTT. Encoded protein: CASSLKGARTEAFF.

The CDR3 nucleotides read TGCGCCAGCTCAAGGGACTCCAATGAAAAACTGTTTTTT. It is translated as CASSRDSNEKLFF. The chain links TRBV10-1 to TRBJ1-4; TRBD1 might be the D (5 bases). The V and J ends lost 8 bases and 5 bases respectively, with 12 bases between them. Looked up from germline, CDR1 is WNHNN and CDR2 is SYGVQD (reference sequence). CDR3 length equals 13 residues.

This chain connects TRBV30 to TRBJ2-3; 10 bases map to TRBD2. The CDR3 spans 15 residues. Unmatched junction bases numbered 6, after V lost 0 bases and J lost 6 bases. The germline gives CDR1 GTSNPN, CDR2 SVGIG (reference sequence). The CDR3 loop reads CAWSVLAGAGDTQYF. In DNA, the CDR3 is TGTGCCTGGAGTGTTCTAGCGGGAGCCGGGGATACGCAGTATTTT.

The chain employs TRBV5-4 and TRBJ2-7, with 11 bases that match TRBD1. The CDR3 length is 16 residues. Trimming took 3 bases from V and 3 from J; bases not matched to a gene: 8. The germline V gene has CDR1 SGHNT and CDR2 YYREEE (reference sequence). This CDR3 reads CASSSPGGTGGYEQYF. The CDR3 DNA reads as TGTGCCAGCAGCTCACCGGGGGGGACAGGGGGCTACGAGCAGTACTTC.

The genes are TRBV4-1 and TRBJ2-5; 9 positions agree with TRBD2. Germline trimming cut 0 bases from V and 2 bases from J; bases unmatched to any gene: 7. This CDR3 spans 17 amino acids. CDR1 and CDR2 from the germline V gene are MGHRA and YSYEKL. The DNA for the CDR3 is TGCGCCAGCAGCCAAGACTCCAGACTAGCGGCACAAGAGACCCAGTACTTC. It specifies CASSQDSRLAAQETQYF.

The chain couples TRBV2 to TRBJ2-1, with D perhaps matching TRBD2 (6 bases). The CDR3 sequence is 13 residues long. Between the trimmed V and J ends, which lost 8 bases and 3 bases, there was a span of 11 bases. Germline V CDR1 and CDR2: SNHLY, FYNNEI. CDR3 region: CASGGGFYNEQFF. DNA of the CDR3: TGTGCCAGCGGGGGAGGTTTCTACAATGAGCAGTTCTTC.

The rearrangement uses TRBV29-1 and TRBJ2-3; 7 bases are shared with TRBD1. This CDR3 has 16 amino acids. The V gene's germline CDR1 is SQVTM and CDR2 ANQGSEA. J lost 0 bases, V lost 7 bases, and 13 bases had no gene match. The CDR3 DNA sequence: TGCAGCGCCACCACATTCCAGGGGGTTAGCACAGATACGCAGTATTTT. It encodes CSATTFQGVSTDTQYF.

The chain has TRBV7-2 and TRBJ2-7, with 11 bases matching TRBD2. The junction had 3 bases not matched to a gene; V was cut back by 2 bases and J by 3 bases. This CDR3 is 15 amino acids long. Germline V CDR1 and CDR2: SGHTA, FQGNSA. Here the CDR3 DNA reads TGTGCCAGCAGCTTATCTAGCGGGGGGCGCTACGAGCAGTACTTC. Translating it yields CASSLSSGGRYEQYF.

The chain carries TRBV3-1 (or the pseudogene TRBV3-2) and TRBJ2-5; 7 bases align to TRBD2. The CDR3 consists of 14 residues. Per germline, CDR1 LGHDT and CDR2 YNNKEL (reference sequence). The J segment lost 7 bases and the V segment lost 3 bases, leaving 8 bases of the junction unmatched. The CDR3 is CASSHERGRATQYF. CDR3 DNA sequence: TGTGCCAGCAGCCACGAACGGGGGAGGGCGACCCAGTACTTC.

This chain joins TRBV19 and TRBJ2-7; 8 bases match TRBD1. Trimming at V came to 9 bases and at J to 0 bases, leaving 7 bases not matched to a gene. Looked up from germline, CDR1 is LNHDA and CDR2 is SQIVND (reference sequence). The CDR3 runs 14 residues. Written as DNA, the CDR3 is TGTGCCAGCACCGGGGACAGGAGCTCCTACGAGCAGTACTTC. It translates to CASTGDRSSYEQYF.

V gene TRBV7-9 combines with J gene TRBJ2-7; 8 nucleotides line up with TRBD1. Unmatched junction bases numbered 2, after V lost 4 bases and J lost 3 bases. The CDR3 has 13 residues. CDR1 and CDR2 from the germline V gene are SEHNR and FQNEAQ (reference sequence). In nucleotides, the CDR3 is TGTGCCAGCAGCTCGGACAGGGTCTACGAGCAGTACTTC. Translation: CASSSDRVYEQYF.

The chain links TRBV7-9 to TRBJ2-6, with 7 bases matching TRBD1. The CDR3 extends over 14 amino acids. Germline V gives CDR1 SEHNR, CDR2 FQNEAQ (reference sequence). V lost 7 bases to trimming and J lost 4 bases; unmatched junction nucleotides: 4. The CDR3 loop is CASTTGAGANVLTF. The CDR3 DNA sequence: TGTGCCAGCACCACAGGGGCGGGGGCCAACGTCCTGACTTTC.

V and J are TRBV27 and TRBJ1-2, with D perhaps matching TRBD1 (5 bases). The V and J ends lost 1 base and 4 bases respectively, with 13 bases between them. The CDR3 is 15 residues long. Germline CDR1 and CDR2: MNHEY and SMNVEV (reference sequence). Here the CDR3 DNA reads TGTGCCAGCAGTTTATTAGAACCGGGGGGCTATGGCTACACCTTC. Protein sequence: CASSLLEPGGYGYTF.

The chain recombines TRBV6-2 or TRBV6-3 with TRBJ1-2; the match to TRBD1 covers 9 bases. The length of the CDR3 is 14 residues. The junction had 2 bases not matched to a gene; V was cut back by 4 bases and J by 2 bases. The V gene's germline CDR1 is MNHEY and CDR2 SVGEGT. This chain's CDR3 is CASSSGTGNYGYTF. In nucleotides, the CDR3 is TGTGCCAGCAGTTCCGGGACAGGGAACTATGGCTACACCTTC.

V and J are TRBV27 and TRBJ1-5, with 12 positions matching TRBD1. CDR1 is MNHEY, CDR2 SMNVEV, per germline (reference sequence). V was clipped by 0 bases and J by 9 bases; unmatched bases: 9. The CDR3 loop spans 17 amino acids. The CDR3: CASSLSPGQGARGPQHF. The CDR3 bases are TGTGCCAGCAGTTTATCTCCGGGACAGGGGGCCCGTGGGCCCCAGCATTTT.

The chain uses TRBV3-1 (or the pseudogene TRBV3-2) and TRBJ1-1, with 10 bases identical to TRBD1. CDR3 length equals 16 residues. The V segment lost 4 bases and the J segment 5 bases; nucleotides outside the gene matches: 10. Germline V gives CDR1 LGHDT, CDR2 YNNKEL (reference sequence). The CDR3: CASSPWTGGSGTEAFF. CDR3 nucleotide sequence: TGTGCCAGCAGCCCCTGGACAGGGGGGTCGGGAACTGAAGCTTTCTTT.

The chain has TRBV3-1 (or the pseudogene TRBV3-2) and TRBJ1-2; D gene unclear. Trimming removed 0 bases from V and 4 bases from J, with 9 bases in between. The V gene's germline CDR1 is LGHDT and CDR2 YNNKEL (reference sequence). This CDR3 region has 14 residues. The CDR3 loop reads CASSQDRGAYGYTF. CDR3 nucleotide sequence: TGTGCCAGCAGCCAAGATCGGGGTGCCTATGGCTACACCTTC.

V gene TRBV30 combines with J gene TRBJ2-4; 10 bases line up with TRBD1. Germline CDR1 GTSNPN, CDR2 SVGIG (reference sequence). CDR3 length equals 15 residues. The V segment lost 5 bases and the J segment 3 bases; nucleotides outside the gene matches: 7. In DNA, the CDR3 is TGTGCCTGGGACCCCGGGACAGGGGACAAAAACATTCAGTACTTC. It yields the protein CAWDPGTGDKNIQYF.

J is TRBJ2-7 and V is TRBV21-1; no DNA check was done on the table's D call, TRBD2. TRBV21-1 is recorded as a pseudogene. The CDR3 contains 14 residues. This CDR3 reads CASSIKRGDYEQYF. CDR3 bases: TGTGCCAGCAGCATAAAGCGGGGTGACTACGAGCAGTACTTC.

This sequence joins TRBV6-4 and TRBJ2-7; no reliable D call. The CDR3 length is 10 residues. From germline, CDR1 is MRHNA and CDR2 SNTAGT. The germline V and J ends were trimmed by 10 bases and 5 bases, with 9 bases remaining between them. CDR3 loop: CATQLNEQYF. In DNA form, the CDR3 reads TGTGCCACCCAACTCAACGAGCAGTACTTC.

The chain is built from TRBV24-1 and TRBJ1-5; 10 nucleotides match TRBD1. The CDR3 has 16 residues. With 4 bases clipped from V and 5 bases from J, the junction kept 7 bases outside the gene matches. The germline V gene encodes CDR1 KGHDR and CDR2 SFDVKD. DNA of the CDR3: TGTGCCACCAGTGAACCGGGACAGGGGATTCATCAGCCCCAGCATTTT. As protein: CATSEPGQGIHQPQHF.